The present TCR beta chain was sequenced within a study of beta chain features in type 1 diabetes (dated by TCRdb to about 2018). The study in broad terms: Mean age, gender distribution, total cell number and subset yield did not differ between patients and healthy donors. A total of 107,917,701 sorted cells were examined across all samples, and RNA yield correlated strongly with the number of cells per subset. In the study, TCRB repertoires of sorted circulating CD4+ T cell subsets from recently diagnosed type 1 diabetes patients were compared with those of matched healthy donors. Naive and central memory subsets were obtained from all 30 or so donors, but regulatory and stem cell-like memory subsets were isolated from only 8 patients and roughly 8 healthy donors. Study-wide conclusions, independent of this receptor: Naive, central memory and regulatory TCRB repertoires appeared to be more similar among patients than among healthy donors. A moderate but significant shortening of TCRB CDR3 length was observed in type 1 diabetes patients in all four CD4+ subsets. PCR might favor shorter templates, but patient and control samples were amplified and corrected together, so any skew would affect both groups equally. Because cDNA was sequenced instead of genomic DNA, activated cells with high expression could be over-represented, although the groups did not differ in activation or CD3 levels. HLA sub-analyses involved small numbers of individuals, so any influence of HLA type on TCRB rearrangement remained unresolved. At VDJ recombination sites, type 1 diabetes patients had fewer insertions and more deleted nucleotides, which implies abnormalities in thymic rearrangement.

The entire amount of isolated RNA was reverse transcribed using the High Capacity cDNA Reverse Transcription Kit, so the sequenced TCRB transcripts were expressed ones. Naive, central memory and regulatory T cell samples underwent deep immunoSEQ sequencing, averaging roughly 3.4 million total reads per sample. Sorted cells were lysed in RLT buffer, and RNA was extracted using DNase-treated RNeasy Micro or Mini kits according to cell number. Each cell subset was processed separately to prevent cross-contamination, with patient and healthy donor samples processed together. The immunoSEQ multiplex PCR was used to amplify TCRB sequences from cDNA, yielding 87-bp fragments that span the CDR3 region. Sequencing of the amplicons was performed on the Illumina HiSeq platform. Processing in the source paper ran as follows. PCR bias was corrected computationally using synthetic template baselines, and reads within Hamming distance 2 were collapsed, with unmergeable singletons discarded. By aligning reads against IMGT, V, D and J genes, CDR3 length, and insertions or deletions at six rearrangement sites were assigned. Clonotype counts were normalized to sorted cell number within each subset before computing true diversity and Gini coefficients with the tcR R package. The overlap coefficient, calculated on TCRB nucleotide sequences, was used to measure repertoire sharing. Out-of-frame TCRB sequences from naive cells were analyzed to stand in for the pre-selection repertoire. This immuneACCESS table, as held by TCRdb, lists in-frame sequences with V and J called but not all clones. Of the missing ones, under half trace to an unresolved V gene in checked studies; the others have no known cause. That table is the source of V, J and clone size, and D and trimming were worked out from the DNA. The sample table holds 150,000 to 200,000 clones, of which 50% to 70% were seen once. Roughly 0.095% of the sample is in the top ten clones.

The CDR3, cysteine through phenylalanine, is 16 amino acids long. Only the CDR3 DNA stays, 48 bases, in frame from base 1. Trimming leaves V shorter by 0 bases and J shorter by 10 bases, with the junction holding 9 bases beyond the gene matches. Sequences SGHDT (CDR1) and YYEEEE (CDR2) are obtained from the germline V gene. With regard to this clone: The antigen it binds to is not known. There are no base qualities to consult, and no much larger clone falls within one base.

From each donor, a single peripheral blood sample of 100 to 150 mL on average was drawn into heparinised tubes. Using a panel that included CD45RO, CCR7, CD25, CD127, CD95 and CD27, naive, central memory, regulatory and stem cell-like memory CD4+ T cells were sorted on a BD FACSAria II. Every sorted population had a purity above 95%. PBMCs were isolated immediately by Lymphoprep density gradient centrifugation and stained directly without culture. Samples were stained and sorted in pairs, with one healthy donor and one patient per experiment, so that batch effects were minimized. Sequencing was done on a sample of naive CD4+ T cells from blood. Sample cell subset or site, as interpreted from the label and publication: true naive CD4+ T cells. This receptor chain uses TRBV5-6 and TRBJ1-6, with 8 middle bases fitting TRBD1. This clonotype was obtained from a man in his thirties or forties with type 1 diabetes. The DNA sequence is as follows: TGTGCCAGCAGCTTGGTGCAGGGGGCCATCGAGTCACCCCTCCACTTT. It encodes CASSLVQGAIESPLHF.